This passage covers 19 T cell receptor beta chains from one sample sequenced in a study of cytomegalovirus exposure and HLA in healthy donors (dated by TCRdb to about 2017). The library was generated by the immunoSEQ multiplex PCR assay. The multiplex PCR relied on a mix of 60 forward primers for TCR Vbeta segments and 13 reverse primers for TCR Jbeta segments. TCRdb limited this immuneACCESS table to in-frame rearrangements with V and J called. A share of clones is missing; checked studies link under half to unresolved V genes, and the rest is unexplained. This sample lists 150,000 to 180,000 clones; approximately 74% were detected once. Less than 3.5% of the sample is in the top ten clones. Input material: PBMCs. These receptors all come from a man between 18 and 35 years old in good health and CMV-seronegative.

The chain recombines TRBV7-9 with TRBJ2-5, with 8 bases that match TRBD1. Germline loops: CDR1 SEHNR, CDR2 FQNEAQ (reference sequence). The CDR3 covers 18 residues. The V gene end was trimmed by 5 bases and the J gene end by 2 bases; junction bases not matched to a gene: 16. CDR3 nucleotide sequence: TGTGCCAGCAGCGGGCGTCCGGCCCGGGACAGGAGGCAAGAGACCCAGTACTTC. Translating it yields CASSGRPARDRRQETQYF.

Note on this clone: The junction departs from germline at one end; a sequencing error may be responsible. The J gene is TRBJ2-1, the V gene TRBV7-7; 10 positions agree with TRBD1. The CDR3 totals 15 residues. The germline V gene encodes CDR1 SSHAT and CDR2 FNYEAQ (reference sequence). The CDR3 DNA is TGTGCTAGCAGCTCTGGACAGGGGGGGTTCAATGAGCAGTTCTTC. Protein: CASSSGQGGFNEQFF.

This rearrangement joins TRBV11-3 to TRBJ2-1; 9 nucleotides align to TRBD2. The germline CDR1 and CDR2 sequences are SGHNT and YENEEA. V lost 5 bases and J lost 6; bases outside the gene matches: 8. This CDR3 spans 15 amino acids. The CDR3 spells CASSEGTSLSNEQFF. CDR3 bases: TGTGCCAGCAGCGAAGGGACTAGCCTAAGCAATGAGCAGTTCTTC.

This clone has a single count. The gene calls are TRBV7-9 and TRBJ1-1; D is uncertain. Trimming stripped 5 bases from V and 5 bases from J, with 12 bases between. This CDR3 has 13 residues. The V gene's germline CDR1 is SEHNR and CDR2 FQNEAQ (reference sequence). Here the CDR3 reads CASSRDPGTEAFF. CDR3 nucleotide sequence: TGTGCCAGCAGCCGGGATCCGGGGACTGAAGCTTTCTTT.

Of note for this clone: An end of the junction differs from the germline gene, which may be a read error. The sample carries other DNA sequences with the same CDR3. The rearrangement uses TRBV30 and TRBJ2-3, with 11 bases matching TRBD2. Germline V gene sequence: CDR1 GTSNPN, CDR2 SVGIG (reference sequence). This CDR3 is built from 16 residues. In DNA form, the CDR3 reads TGTGCCTGGAGTGTACAGGGACTAGCGGTGGGGGATACACAGTATTTT. This sequence encodes CAWSVQGLAVGDTQYF.

The gene calls are TRBV28 and TRBJ1-2; D unresolved. Germline V CDR1 and CDR2: MDHEN, SYDVKM. The CDR3 consists of 13 residues. Trimming took 4 bases from V and 0 from J, leaving 6 bases between them. The CDR3 reads CASSSTANYGYTF. CDR3 sequence (DNA): TGTGCCAGCAGTTCCACTGCTAACTATGGCTACACCTTC.

In this sample, this clone turned up a few times. The chain joins TRBV6-6 to TRBJ1-1; D unclear. The germline gives CDR1 MNHNY, CDR2 SVGAGI (reference sequence). This CDR3 is built from 14 residues. V lost 2 bases, J lost 0 bases, and 7 bases lay in between. The chain's CDR3 is CASSYLAMNTEAFF. CDR3 DNA: TGTGCCAGCAGTTACCTCGCTATGAACACTGAAGCTTTCTTT.

The chain couples TRBV2 to TRBJ2-1; TRBD1 aligns across 9 bases. CDR3 size: 15 residues. V lost 4 bases to trimming and J lost 6 bases; unmatched junction nucleotides: 7. Germline values: CDR1 SNHLY, CDR2 FYNNEI. This chain's CDR3 is CASSVWDRAPNEQFF. The CDR3 DNA is TGTGCCAGCAGTGTTTGGGACAGGGCGCCCAATGAGCAGTTCTTC.

Note on this clone: A read error may explain this, as a much larger clone is one base away. V usage is TRBV10-3 and J usage is TRBJ2-6; 8 nucleotides agree with TRBD1. The V gene's germline CDR1 is ENHRY and CDR2 SYGVKD. This CDR3 is 13 amino acids long. The ends lost 10 bases at V and 3 bases at J; junction bases unmatched: 2. CDR3 bases: TGTGCCAGCGGGACAGGTGGGGCCAACGTCCTGACTTTC. Residues: CASGTGGANVLTF.

The chain combines TRBV19 with TRBJ1-3, with D tentatively TRBD1 (6 bases). Germline V CDR1 and CDR2: LNHDA, SQIVND (reference sequence). The ends were cut back, 6 bases at V and 0 bases at J, with 18 bases in the middle. The CDR3 spans 17 residues. CDR3 sequence reads: CASSAVRQARSGNTIYF. In nucleotides, the CDR3 is TGTGCCAGTAGCGCAGTTCGACAGGCTCGCTCTGGAAACACCATATATTTT.

J is TRBJ2-3 and V is TRBV11-1; the D gene is possibly TRBD1 (5 bases). From germline, CDR1 is SGHAT and CDR2 FQDESV (reference sequence). Trimming cost V 0 bases and J 1 base, with 20 bases left between them. CDR3 length: 19 residues. The CDR3 is CASSLAYLMAARGTDTQYF. As DNA, the CDR3 is TGTGCCAGCAGCTTAGCATACCTTATGGCCGCCAGGGGCACAGATACGCAGTATTTT.

CDR3 DNA: TGTGCCAGCAGCCCCGGACAGGGGGCGGTCAACACTGAAGCTTTCTTT. It is translated as CASSPGQGAVNTEAFF. The gene calls are TRBV11-3 and TRBJ1-1, with 11 bases fitting TRBD1. Germline trimming cut 5 bases from V and 2 bases from J; bases unmatched to any gene: 7. The germline CDR1 and CDR2 sequences are SGHNT and YENEEA. The CDR3 is made up of 16 amino acids. Full variable domain (missing parts from reference TRBV11-3 and TRBJ1-1): EAGVVQSPRYKIIEKKQPVAFWCNPISGHNTLYWYLQNLGQGPELLIRYENEEAVDDSQLPKDRFSAERLKGVDSTLKIQPAELGDSAVYLCASSPGQGAVNTEAFFGQGTRLTVV.

The chain carries TRBV11-3 and TRBJ2-3, with TRBD2 identical over 12 bases. The CDR3 totals 19 residues. The V and J ends lost 1 base and 2 bases, in that order; junction bases with no gene match: 10. CDR1 and CDR2 from the germline V gene are SGHNT and YENEEA. Here the CDR3 reads CASSLGRLAGAKITDTQYF. The CDR3 region has the DNA TGTGCCAGCAGCTTAGGTCGACTAGCGGGGGCGAAAATCACAGATACGCAGTATTTT.

The rearrangement joins TRBV21-1 to TRBJ2-7; the DNA was not compared with TRBD2, the D call given in the table. TRBV21-1 is a documented pseudogene. This CDR3 comprises 16 residues. CDR3 amino acids: CASSKAPSGFSYEQYV. CDR3 nucleotide sequence: TGTGCCAGCAGCAAAGCGCCCAGCGGGTTCTCCTACGAGCAGTACGTC.

This chain joins TRBV4-1 and TRBJ2-1, with TRBD2 identical over 15 bases. The CDR3 has 16 amino acids. Losses at the gene ends were 3 bases for V and 5 bases for J; bases not matched to a gene: 2. Germline-derived CDR1 and CDR2 are MGHRA and YSYEKL. CDR3 in DNA: TGCGCCAGCAGCCAGGGACTAGCGGGGGGAAACAATGAGCAGTTCTTC. Amino acid sequence: CASSQGLAGGNNEQFF.

V usage is TRBV13 and J usage is TRBJ1-3, with D perhaps matching TRBD1 (5 bases). V lost 3 bases to trimming and J lost 8 bases, with 14 bases between them. The CDR3 has 14 amino acids. The V gene's germline CDR1 is PRHDT and CDR2 FYEKMQ (reference sequence). CDR3 DNA sequence: TGTGCCAGCAGCTTCTTGTCGGACAAGGACACCATATATTTT. This translates into CASSFLSDKDTIYF.

This clone showed up just a few times. This sequence joins TRBV6-1 and TRBJ2-7; D is ambiguous. This CDR3 is 13 amino acids long. Per germline, CDR1 MNHNS and CDR2 SASEGT. Trimming shortened V by 4 bases and J by 4 bases, and 11 bases separated the two germline ends. The CDR3 nucleotides are TGTGCCAGCAGTGGGATACAAGCGTACGAGCAGTACGTC. It is translated as CASSGIQAYEQYV.

This clone was detected a few times. This chain uses TRBV4-3 with TRBJ2-3, with 9 bases that match TRBD1. The V gene end was trimmed by 2 bases and the J gene end by 5 bases; junction bases not matched to a gene: 8. The germline V gene encodes CDR1 LGHNA and CDR2 YSLEER. The CDR3 consists of 16 residues. The CDR3 nucleotides read TGCGCCAGCAGCCAACCGGGACAGGGATTTGTAGATACGCAGTATTTT. It encodes CASSQPGQGFVDTQYF.

V gene TRBV5-4 combines with J gene TRBJ1-5, with D maybe TRBD1 (5 bases). The V and J ends lost 3 bases and 6 bases respectively, with 13 bases between them. Per germline, CDR1 SGHNT and CDR2 YYREEE (reference sequence). The CDR3 is 14 amino acids. In DNA, the CDR3 is TGTGCCAGCAGCTCCGATGGGGGGTTTCAGCCCCAGCATTTT. This codes for CASSSDGGFQPQHF.